Each of the 27 T cell receptor beta chains below was sequenced from the same sample in a study of blood T cell repertoires in COVID-19. Libraries were prepared by immunoSEQ multiplex PCR; TCRdb keeps only in-frame clonotypes and omits some of them. The table records 70,000 to 80,000 clones, about 90% of them present only once. The sequencing sample was made of peripheral blood. The origin of the receptors is a human donor in a cohort sampled during active COVID-19.

Remarks on this clone: Sequence at one end of the junction differs from germline and may be a read error. The J gene is TRBJ2-5, the V gene TRBV7-3, with TRBD2 matching over 9 bases. Germline-derived CDR1 and CDR2 are SGHTA and FQGTGA. CDR3 length equals 11 residues. The CDR3 DNA sequence: TGTGCCAGCAGCTCCATAGCGGGGGACGACTTC. It is translated as CASSSIAGDDF. Full variable domain (rest looked up from reference TRBV7-3 and TRBJ2-5): GAGVSQTPSNKVTEKGKYVELRCDPISGHTALYWYRQSLGQGPEFLIYFQGTGAADDSGLPNDRFFAVRPEGSVSTLKIQRTERGDSAVYLCASSSIAGDDFGPGTRLLVL.

This clone came up a few times. The chain joins TRBV5-1 to TRBJ2-2, with 9 bases fitting TRBD2. The germline gives CDR1 SGHRS, CDR2 YFSETQ. V lost 4 bases and J lost 2; bases outside the gene matches: 6. The CDR3 contains 16 residues. CDR3 in DNA: TGCGCCAGCAGCCAGCTACTAGCGGGTAACACCGGGGAGCTGTTTTTT. It is translated as CASSQLLAGNTGELFF. The full variable domain, with the rest looked up from reference TRBV5-1 and TRBJ2-2, is KAGVTQTPRYLIKTRGQQVTLSCSPISGHRSVSWYQQTPGQGLQFLFEYFSETQRNKGNFPGRFSGRQFSNSRSEMNVSTLELGDSALYLCASSQLLAGNTGELFFGEGSRLTVL.

This clone was detected a few times. This chain links TRBV7-3 with TRBJ1-5; 8 nucleotides match TRBD1. After removal of 5 bases from V and 6 bases from J, the junction contained 3 bases not matched to a gene. There are 13 residues in the CDR3. CDR1 and CDR2 from the germline V gene are SGHTA and FQGTGA. Written as DNA, the CDR3 is TGTGCCAGCAGCCTTGACAGGGGTCAGCCCCAGCATTTT. Translated: CASSLDRGQPQHF.

The chain combines TRBV5-6 with TRBJ1-2; D is uncertain. This CDR3 has 11 residues. V was clipped by 5 bases and J by 7 bases, with 9 bases between them. Germline V gives CDR1 SGHDT, CDR2 YYEEEE. Here the CDR3 DNA reads TGTGCCAGCAGTTCGGTTGTTGGCTACACCTTC. Translated, it gives CASSSVVGYTF.

The J gene is TRBJ2-7, the V gene TRBV6-1; 8 bases are a match to TRBD2. The CDR3 covers 14 residues. Trimming cost V 2 bases and J 4 bases; bases outside gene matches: 4. Germline V gene sequence: CDR1 MNHNS, CDR2 SASEGT. This CDR3 reads CASSETGLAYEQYF. The CDR3 DNA sequence: TGTGCCAGCAGTGAAACAGGACTAGCTTACGAGCAGTACTTC.

The rearrangement uses TRBV9 and TRBJ2-1, with D possibly matching TRBD2 (6 bases). The V end lost 4 bases, the J end lost 10 bases, and 15 bases lay between the germline ends. This CDR3 spans 13 amino acids. Per germline, CDR1 SGDLS and CDR2 YYNGEE. This chain's CDR3 is CASSLRLVGEQFF. The CDR3 DNA sequence: TGTGCCAGCAGCTTACGACTAGTCGGGGAGCAGTTCTTC.

The chain is built from TRBV7-6 and TRBJ2-7; TRBD2 matches 10 bases. Germline assignment: CDR1 SGHVS and CDR2 FNYEAQ. This CDR3 spans 15 amino acids. J lost 1 base, V lost 4 bases, and 4 bases had no gene match. Here the CDR3 reads CASSSSGGWSYEQYF. Written as DNA, the CDR3 is TGTGCCAGCAGCTCTAGCGGGGGCTGGTCCTACGAGCAGTACTTC.

V and J are TRBV9 and TRBJ2-1, with 8 bases fitting TRBD1. Unmatched junction bases numbered 8, after V lost 4 bases and J lost 8 bases. Germline V gene sequence: CDR1 SGDLS, CDR2 YYNGEE. The CDR3 consists of 14 residues. The CDR3 DNA follows: TGTGCCAGCAGCCCGCGGACAGGGTTCGATGAGCAGTTCTTC. Protein: CASSPRTGFDEQFF.

J is TRBJ2-2 and V is TRBV12-5, with unresolved D. Germline CDR1 and CDR2: LGHNT and FRNRAP. V lost 2 bases to trimming and J lost 5 bases, with 12 bases between them. The CDR3 totals 15 residues. The CDR3 bases are TGTGCTAGTGGTTTGCGGCAGATCGGGACCGGGGAGCTGTTTTTT. It translates to CASGLRQIGTGELFF.

The rearrangement uses TRBV6-5 and TRBJ1-1; no definite D call. Between the trimmed V and J ends, which lost 0 bases and 1 base, there was a span of 12 bases. Per germline, CDR1 MNHEY and CDR2 SVGAGI. There are 16 residues in the CDR3. The CDR3 DNA sequence: TGTGCCAGCAGTTACTCGAAGAGAGGGCGGAACACTGAAGCTTTCTTT. Translating it yields CASSYSKRGRNTEAFF.

This chain connects TRBV18 to TRBJ2-7; 7 bases are a match to TRBD1. This CDR3 comprises 15 residues. V was clipped by 0 bases and J by 2 bases; unmatched bases: 4. Looked up from germline, CDR1 is KGHSH and CDR2 is LQKENI. The CDR3 bases are TGTGCCAGCTCACCACCCCGGACAGGAACCTACGAGCAGTACTTC. This codes for CASSPPRTGTYEQYF. The full variable domain, with the rest looked up from reference TRBV18 and TRBJ2-7, is NAGVMQNPRHLVRRRGQEARLRCSPMKGHSHVYWYRQLPEEGLKFMVYLQKENIIDESGMPKERFSAEFPKEGPSILRIQQVVRGDSAAYFCASSPPRTGTYEQYFGPGTRLTVT.

The chain has TRBV3-1 (or the pseudogene TRBV3-2) and TRBJ1-2; tentatively, D is TRBD1 (5 bases). In germline, CDR1 is LGHDT, CDR2 YNNKEL (reference sequence). V lost 0 bases and J lost 4, with 9 bases in between. The CDR3 loop spans 14 amino acids. In DNA form, the CDR3 reads TGTGCCAGCAGCCAAGATATAGGGGTCTATGGCTACACCTTC. It yields the protein CASSQDIGVYGYTF.

This chain uses TRBV5-4 with TRBJ2-3, with 9 positions matching TRBD2. The CDR3 has 16 residues. J was trimmed by 11 bases and V by 1 base; bases with no gene match: 14. CDR1 and CDR2 from the germline V gene are SGHNT and YYREEE (reference sequence). The CDR3 reads CASSLPLAGSRDLQYF. In DNA, the CDR3 is TGTGCCAGCAGCTTGCCGCTAGCGGGGAGTAGAGACCTGCAGTATTTT.

The chain couples TRBV7-2 to TRBJ1-2, with D uncertain. This CDR3 region has 14 residues. Germline V gene lookup returns CDR1 SGHTA and CDR2 FQGNSA. The V end was cut by 2 bases, the J end by 0 bases, with 7 bases between. The CDR3 loop is CASSLLEANYGYTF. In DNA form, the CDR3 reads TGTGCCAGCAGCTTACTGGAGGCTAACTATGGCTACACCTTC.

This sequence joins TRBV7-6 and TRBJ1-5; tentative D call: TRBD1 (6 bases). V lost 1 base to trimming and J lost 2 bases, with 12 bases between them. This CDR3 has 16 amino acids. From germline, CDR1 is SGHVS and CDR2 FNYEAQ. The CDR3 loop reads CASSLGQGFGNQPQHF. DNA for the CDR3: TGTGCCAGCAGCTTAGGGCAGGGGTTCGGCAATCAGCCCCAGCATTTT.

The rearrangement joins TRBV18 to TRBJ1-6, with unresolved D. The CDR3 totals 15 residues. The germline V and J ends were trimmed by 2 bases and 6 bases, with 11 bases remaining between them. The germline V gene has CDR1 KGHSH and CDR2 LQKENI. The CDR3 sequence is CASSPFEGSNSPLHF. As DNA, the CDR3 is TGTGCCAGCTCACCATTCGAGGGAAGTAATTCACCCCTCCACTTT.

The rearrangement joins TRBV3-1 (or the pseudogene TRBV3-2) to TRBJ1-6; D gene ambiguous. Germline V gene lookup returns CDR1 LGHDT and CDR2 YNNKEL (reference sequence). Between the trimmed V and J ends, which lost 0 bases and 3 bases, there was a span of 24 bases. The CDR3 is 21 residues long. CDR3 amino acids: CASSQDRARGQLSYYNSPLHF. The CDR3 DNA reads as TGTGCCAGCAGCCAAGATAGGGCCCGCGGGCAGCTGTCTTACTATAATTCACCCCTCCACTTT.

This rearrangement joins TRBV4-3 to TRBJ2-3; the D gene is possibly TRBD2 (5 bases). The CDR3 contains 16 residues. Germline lookup yields CDR1 LGHNA and CDR2 YSLEER. V gave up 1 base and J gave up 0 bases, with 11 bases separating them. Written as DNA, the CDR3 is TGCGCCAGCAGCCAAGGGGGAAGCGGTAGCACAGATACGCAGTATTTT. Amino acid sequence: CASSQGGSGSTDTQYF.

The chain couples TRBV9 to TRBJ1-4; TRBD1 agrees at 9 bases. CDR1 and CDR2 from the germline V gene are SGDLS and YYNGEE. Trimming cost V 1 base and J 8 bases; bases outside gene matches: 9. CDR3 length equals 16 residues. CDR3 DNA sequence: TGTGCCAGCAGCGTAAGTGGGACAGGGATGGACGAAAAACTGTTTTTT. Encoded protein: CASSVSGTGMDEKLFF. The full variable domain, completed using reference TRBV9 and TRBJ1-4, is DSGVTQTPKHLITATGQRVTLRCSPRSGDLSVYWYQQSLDQGLQFLIQYYNGEERAKGNILERFSAQQFPDLHSELNLSSLELGDSALYFCASSVSGTGMDEKLFFGSGTQLSVL.

The chain carries TRBV19 and TRBJ2-1; 13 bases line up with TRBD2. CDR1 and CDR2 (germline): LNHDA, SQIVND (reference sequence). Unmatched junction bases numbered 4, after V lost 7 bases and J lost 4 bases. The CDR3 covers 15 residues. CDR3 region: CASTKLAGGYNEQFF. The DNA for the CDR3 is TGTGCCAGTACCAAACTAGCGGGGGGGTACAATGAGCAGTTCTTC.

V usage is TRBV19 and J usage is TRBJ1-5, with 7 bases lining up with TRBD1. The CDR3 runs to 16 residues. Germline V gene data show CDR1 as LNHDA and CDR2 as SQIVND (reference sequence). Trimming at V came to 4 bases and at J to 2 bases, leaving 8 bases not matched to a gene. CDR3 coding DNA: TGTGCCAGTAGTACTAAGACAGGGTTTGGCAATCAGCCCCAGCATTTT. Its translation: CASSTKTGFGNQPQHF.

V usage is TRBV11-3 and J usage is TRBJ2-3; D unclear. The CDR3 extends over 14 amino acids. Trimming left V 1 base short and J 7 bases short, with 12 bases between. CDR1 and CDR2 (germline): SGHNT, YENEEA. This chain's CDR3 is CASSLGSWPHTQYF. The CDR3, as DNA: TGTGCCAGCAGCTTAGGGTCTTGGCCCCATACGCAGTATTTT.

This rearrangement joins TRBV12-3 or TRBV12-4 to TRBJ1-1, with TRBD1 identical over 8 bases. The CDR3 length is 13 residues. Trimming took 5 bases from V and 4 from J; bases not matched to a gene: 3. As DNA, the CDR3 is TGTGCCAGCAGTCCGCAGGGGGCCACTGAAGCTTTCTTT. It is translated as CASSPQGATEAFF.

J is TRBJ1-2 and V is TRBV3-1 (or the pseudogene TRBV3-2), with D tentatively TRBD1 (5 bases). V gave up 4 bases and J gave up 8 bases, with 14 bases separating them. Germline CDR1 and CDR2: LGHDT and YNNKEL (reference sequence). This CDR3 has 13 residues. The CDR3, as DNA: TGTGCCAGCAGCCTAAAAGGGGCTAAGGGCTACACCTTC. The encoded protein is CASSLKGAKGYTF.

This clone was counted between two and nine times. This chain links TRBV7-9 with TRBJ1-2; 7 bases fit TRBD1. V shed 5 bases and J 7 bases; nucleotides not matched to a gene: 4. This CDR3 spans 12 amino acids. In germline, CDR1 is SEHNR, CDR2 FQNEAQ (reference sequence). CDR3 region: CASSAQGFGYTF. In nucleotides, the CDR3 is TGTGCCAGCAGCGCACAGGGGTTTGGCTACACCTTC.

V gene TRBV2 combines with J gene TRBJ2-3, with D possibly TRBD1 on 6 matching bases. Trimming cost V 3 bases and J 0 bases, with 13 bases left between them. The length of the CDR3 is 16 residues. Germline loops: CDR1 SNHLY, CDR2 FYNNEI. CDR3 nucleotide sequence: TGTGCCAGCAGTGATTTTGGGGGCTCAAGCACAGATACGCAGTATTTT. This codes for CASSDFGGSSTDTQYF.

This clone has only one observation. The chain uses TRBV18 and TRBJ1-1; D is ambiguous. Per the germline V gene, CDR1 is KGHSH and CDR2 is LQKENI. The CDR3 is 16 amino acids. The V end lost 3 bases, the J end lost 1 base, and 15 bases lay between the germline ends. The CDR3 DNA is TGTGCCAGCTCACCGAACCGGAGAGGGAAGAACACTGAAGCTTTCTTT. This gives the protein CASSPNRRGKNTEAFF. Combining the CDR3 with reference TRBV18 and TRBJ1-1 gives the whole variable domain NAGVMQNPRHLVRRRGQEARLRCSPMKGHSHVYWYRQLPEEGLKFMVYLQKENIIDESGMPKERFSAEFPKEGPSILRIQQVVRGDSAAYFCASSPNRRGKNTEAFFGQGTRLTVV.